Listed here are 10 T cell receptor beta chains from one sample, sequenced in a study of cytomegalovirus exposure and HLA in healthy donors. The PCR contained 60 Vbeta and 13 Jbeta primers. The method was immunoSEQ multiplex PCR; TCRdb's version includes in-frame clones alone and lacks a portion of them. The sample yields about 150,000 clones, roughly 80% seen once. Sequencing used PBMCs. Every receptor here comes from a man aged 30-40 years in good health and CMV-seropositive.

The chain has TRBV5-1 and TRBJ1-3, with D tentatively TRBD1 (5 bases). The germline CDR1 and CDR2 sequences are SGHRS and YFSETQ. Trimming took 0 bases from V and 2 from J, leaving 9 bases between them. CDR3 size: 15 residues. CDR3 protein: CASSLAGYAGNTIYF. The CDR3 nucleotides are TGCGCCAGCAGCTTGGCAGGGTACGCTGGAAACACCATATATTTT. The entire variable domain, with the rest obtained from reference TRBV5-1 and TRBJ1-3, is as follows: KAGVTQTPRYLIKTRGQQVTLSCSPISGHRSVSWYQQTPGQGLQFLFEYFSETQRNKGNFPGRFSGRQFSNSRSEMNVSTLELGDSALYLCASSLAGYAGNTIYFGEGSWLTVV.

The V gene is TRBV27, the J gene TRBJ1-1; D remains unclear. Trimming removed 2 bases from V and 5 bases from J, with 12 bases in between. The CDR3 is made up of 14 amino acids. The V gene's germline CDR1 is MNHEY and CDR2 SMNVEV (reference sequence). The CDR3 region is CASSLDMGRTEAFF. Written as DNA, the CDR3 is TGTGCCAGCAGTTTAGATATGGGGAGGACTGAAGCTTTCTTT.

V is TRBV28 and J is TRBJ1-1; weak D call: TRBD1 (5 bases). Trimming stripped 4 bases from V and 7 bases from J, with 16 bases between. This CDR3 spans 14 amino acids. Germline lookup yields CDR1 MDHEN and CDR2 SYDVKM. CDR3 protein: CASSWGRFIGEAFF. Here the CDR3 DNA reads TGTGCCAGCAGTTGGGGCAGGTTTATTGGTGAAGCTTTCTTT.

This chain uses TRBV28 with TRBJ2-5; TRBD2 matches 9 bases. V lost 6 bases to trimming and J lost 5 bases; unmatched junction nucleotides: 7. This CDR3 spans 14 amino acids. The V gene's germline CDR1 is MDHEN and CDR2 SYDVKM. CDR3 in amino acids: CASSLSGRRETQYF. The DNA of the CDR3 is TGTGCCAGCAGCCTTAGCGGGAGACGGGAGACCCAGTACTTC.

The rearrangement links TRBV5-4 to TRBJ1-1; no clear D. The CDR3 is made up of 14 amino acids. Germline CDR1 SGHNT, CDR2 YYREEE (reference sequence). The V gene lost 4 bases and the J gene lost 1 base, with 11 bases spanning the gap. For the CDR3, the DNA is TGTGCCAGCAGCCCGACCACAGAGAACACTGAAGCTTTCTTT. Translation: CASSPTTENTEAFF.

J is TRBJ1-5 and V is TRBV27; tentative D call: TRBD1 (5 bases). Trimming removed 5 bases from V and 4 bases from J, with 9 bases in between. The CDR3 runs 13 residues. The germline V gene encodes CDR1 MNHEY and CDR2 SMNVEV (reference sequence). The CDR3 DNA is TGTGCCAGCAGTCCAGGGTCAAATCAGCCCCAGCATTTT. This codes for CASSPGSNQPQHF.

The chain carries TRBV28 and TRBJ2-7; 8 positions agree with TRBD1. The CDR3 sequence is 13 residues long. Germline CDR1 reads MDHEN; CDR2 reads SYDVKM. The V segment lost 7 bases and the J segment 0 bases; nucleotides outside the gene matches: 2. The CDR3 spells CASIGTGSYEQYF. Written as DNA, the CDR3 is TGTGCCAGCATCGGGACAGGCTCCTACGAGCAGTACTTC.

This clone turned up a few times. The CDR3 DNA reads TGCAGCGTTGGGTCGTCACCCGGAGGACTAGCGGGAGTGTTCTTC. Protein product: CSVGSSPGGLAGVFF. This chain joins TRBV29-1 and TRBJ2-1; 13 nucleotides align to TRBD2. Germline-derived CDR1 and CDR2 are SQVTM and ANQGSEA. V was clipped by 4 bases and J by 15 bases; unmatched bases: 15. This CDR3 is 15 amino acids long.

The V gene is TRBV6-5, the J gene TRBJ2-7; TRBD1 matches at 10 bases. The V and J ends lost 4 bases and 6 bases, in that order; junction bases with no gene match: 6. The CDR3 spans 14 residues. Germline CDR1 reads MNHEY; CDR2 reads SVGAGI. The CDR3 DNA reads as TGTGCCAGCAGTTTCTTGGGACAGGGGCGCGAGCAGTACTTC. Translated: CASSFLGQGREQYF.

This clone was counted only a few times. This CDR3 reads CASSRPDEQYF. CDR3 DNA: TGTGCCAGCAGCCGTCCGGACGAGCAGTACTTC. The chain is built from TRBV7-9 and TRBJ2-7; the D is unclear. V lost 5 bases to trimming and J lost 5 bases, with 7 bases between them. Germline V gene sequence: CDR1 SEHNR, CDR2 FQNEAQ (reference sequence). The CDR3 covers 11 residues.